Each of the 5 T cell receptor beta chains below was sequenced from the same sample in a study of beta chain features in type 1 diabetes. Since all of the isolated RNA was reverse transcribed, expressed TCRB transcripts were what got sequenced. The method was immunoSEQ multiplex PCR; TCRdb's version includes in-frame clones alone and lacks a portion of them. The data show 200,000 to 250,000 clones, with around 9.6% seen just once and around 0.037% held by the top ten. Sequencing used naive CD4+ T cells from blood. Receptors originate from a woman under 30 in good health.

This clone showed up just a few times. The chain combines TRBV30 with TRBJ1-2; 9 positions agree with TRBD1. The CDR3 loop spans 14 amino acids. V lost 0 bases, J lost 4 bases, and 3 bases stayed unmatched. CDR1 and CDR2 from the germline V gene are GTSNPN and SVGIG (reference sequence). CDR3 residues: CAWSVKQGAYGYTF. The CDR3 DNA sequence: TGTGCCTGGAGTGTAAAACAGGGGGCCTATGGCTACACCTTC.

This clone was seen more than once but under ten times. This rearrangement joins TRBV7-9 to TRBJ1-1; D uncertain. Trimming cost V 2 bases and J 1 base, with 5 bases left between them. Germline loops: CDR1 SEHNR, CDR2 FQNEAQ (reference sequence). CDR3 size: 13 residues. The CDR3 DNA sequence: TGTGCCAGCAGCTTAAGAGAGAACACTGAAGCTTTCTTT. Translation: CASSLRENTEAFF.

The chain employs TRBV19 and TRBJ1-5; TRBD1 agrees at 9 bases. Germline values: CDR1 LNHDA, CDR2 SQIVND (reference sequence). This CDR3 region has 14 residues. V dropped 8 bases and J dropped 11; count of bases not matched to a gene: 13. The CDR3 nucleotides are TGTGCCAGTCATACCGGGACAGGGACCTTGGCCCAGCATTTT. It yields the protein CASHTGTGTLAQHF.

The chain combines TRBV5-1 with TRBJ2-3, with 10 positions matching TRBD2. CDR1 and CDR2 (germline): SGHRS, YFSETQ. V was pared by 0 bases and J by 1 base, with 5 bases of the junction left unmatched. The CDR3 runs 17 residues. In DNA form, the CDR3 reads TGCGCCAGCAGCTTGGCCCTAGCGGGAGTTCGCACAGATACGCAGTATTTT. Protein: CASSLALAGVRTDTQYF.

This chain uses TRBV10-3 with TRBJ2-3; possibly TRBD2 for D (6 bases). Trimming left V 10 bases short and J 4 bases short, with 18 bases between. This CDR3 comprises 14 residues. Germline V CDR1 and CDR2: ENHRY, SYGVKD. CDR3 region: CATCDGGPADTQYF. The CDR3 DNA reads as TGTGCCACCTGCGACGGGGGACCTGCAGATACGCAGTATTTT.